These 8 T cell receptor beta chains originate from one sample sequenced in a study of cytomegalovirus exposure and HLA in healthy donors. The table came from immunoSEQ multiplex PCR; TCRdb's copy has only in-frame clones and leaves some out. The sample has around 150,000 clones; around 90% are singletons. The sequenced sample consisted of PBMCs. The receptors derive from a woman aged 18-35 years in good health and CMV-seropositive.

The CDR3 coding sequence is TGTGCCAGCAGTTCCCAACAGGGTCGCCGTGAAGCTTTCTTT. It translates to CASSSQQGRREAFF. V usage is TRBV28 and J usage is TRBJ1-1; possible D gene TRBD1, 6 bases. V was trimmed by 4 bases and J by 7 bases, leaving 16 bases between them. Looked up from germline, CDR1 is MDHEN and CDR2 is SYDVKM. The CDR3 extends over 14 amino acids.

The chain combines TRBV28 with TRBJ1-3, with 8 bases aligning to TRBD1. Unmatched junction bases numbered 10, after V lost 5 bases and J lost 4 bases. Per germline, CDR1 MDHEN and CDR2 SYDVKM. CDR3 length: 16 residues. The CDR3 DNA reads as TGTGCCAGCAGTATATTTGGACAGGGCGACGGAAACACCATATATTTT. Protein: CASSIFGQGDGNTIYF.

J is TRBJ2-2 and V is TRBV28, with 8 positions matching TRBD2. V lost 6 bases and J lost 6; bases outside the gene matches: 0. CDR1 is MDHEN, CDR2 SYDVKM, per germline. The CDR3 loop spans 12 amino acids. CDR3 sequence: CASRRGAGELFF. CDR3 coding DNA: TGTGCCAGCAGGCGGGGGGCCGGGGAGCTGTTTTTT.

V is TRBV28 and J is TRBJ2-7; D may be TRBD1 (6 bases). Germline V gives CDR1 MDHEN, CDR2 SYDVKM. The V end was cut by 7 bases, the J end by 2 bases, with 15 bases between. The CDR3 has 14 amino acids. The CDR3 nucleotides read TGTGCCAGCATCGGGAACACAGGGACCTACGAGCAGTACTTC. Its translation: CASIGNTGTYEQYF.

The J gene is TRBJ2-7, the V gene TRBV28, with a tentative D call TRBD2 (7 bases). The CDR3 sequence is 17 residues long. Deletions cut 6 bases from V and 4 bases from J, with 25 bases between. Germline V CDR1 and CDR2: MDHEN, SYDVKM. The chain's CDR3 is CASSQSWGGAGGYEQYF. CDR3 coding DNA: TGTGCCAGCAGCCAATCCTGGGGGGGGGCAGGAGGATACGAGCAGTACTTC.

The chain is built from TRBV30 and TRBJ1-5; possible D gene TRBD1, 6 bases. The germline CDR1 and CDR2 sequences are GTSNPN and SVGIG (reference sequence). Trimming took off 5 bases at V and 1 base at J, with 6 bases between the two ends. The CDR3 contains 12 residues. CDR3: CAWDRSNQPQHF. Written as DNA, the CDR3 is TGTGCCTGGGACAGGAGCAATCAGCCCCAGCATTTT.

CDR3 DNA: TGTGCCAGTAGTATCGGACAGCAACCCACAGATACGCAGTATTTT. It encodes CASSIGQQPTDTQYF. The chain links TRBV19 to TRBJ2-3, with a possible D match to TRBD1 (6 bases). Germline CDR1 is LNHDA and CDR2 is SQIVND (reference sequence). Trimming cost V 3 bases and J 2 bases, with 12 bases left between them. This CDR3 contains 15 residues.

This clone was detected once. The genes are TRBV2 and TRBJ2-7; D is unresolved. The CDR3 is 14 residues long. The germline V and J ends were trimmed by 4 bases and 3 bases, with 13 bases remaining between them. Per the germline V gene, CDR1 is SNHLY and CDR2 is FYNNEI. The CDR3 bases are TGTGCCAGCAGTGGACATAGGCTCAACTACGAGCAGTACTTC. Translated: CASSGHRLNYEQYF.